This TCR beta chain stems from a study of blood T cells in healthy people across ages. The second PCR ran about 6 to 12 cycles with a sample-barcoded 5' primer and J-beta primers. Unique molecular identifiers of 12 random nucleotides labeled each cDNA. TCRdb re-called the 5' RACE reads with MiXCR, one entry per CDR3 protein. The sample has about 1 million distinct CDR3 sequences, 40% to 45% seen once. This clonotype showed up just a few times. Germline V gene lookup returns CDR1 PRHDT and CDR2 FYEKMQ (reference sequence). The V end was cut by 4 bases, the J end by 7 bases, with 11 bases between. The CDR3 consists of 13 residues.

V is TRBV13 and J is TRBJ2-1, with D possibly being TRBD1 (6 bases). This clonotype was sampled from a woman in her fifties or sixties in good health. Sequenced sample: blood. Here the CDR3 DNA reads TGTGCCAGCAGCTCCCCGACAGGAAATGAGCAGTTCTTC. This gives the protein CASSSPTGNEQFF. Complete variable domain (other parts from reference TRBV13 and TRBJ2-1): AAGVIQSPRHLIKEKRETATLKCYPIPRHDTVYWYQQGPGQDPQFLISFYEKMQSDKGSIPDRFSAQQFSDYHSELNMSSLELGDSALYFCASSSPTGNEQFFGPGTRLTVL.